This T cell receptor beta chain was identified in a study of blood T cells in healthy people across ages (dated by TCRdb to between 2015 and 2016). For the wider study: In model experiments, template switching captured roughly one uniquely barcoded TCR beta cDNA molecule for every two T cells. Age-related changes in TCR beta repertoire diversity were measured in the study by deep sequencing normalized with unique cDNA molecular identifiers. The donors were split into four age groups: young (average around 15 years), middle-aged (about 40), aged (over 55) and long-lived (roughly 88). Two additional independent replicas of 1 million unique cDNA reads from the same blood draw were analyzed for two donors (one aged 18 to 29 and one aged 80 or older). Donors of different ages were randomly distributed across sequencing lanes to avoid experimental bias.

The CDR3 runs 16 residues from the cysteine to the phenylalanine. The DNA shown is the 48-base CDR3, in frame from base 1. CDR1 and CDR2, per the germline V gene, are MNHEY and SVGEGT. Systemically healthy Caucasian individuals from Russia, approximately 39 in total and aged roughly 6 to 95 years, were included as donors. Ten milliliters of peripheral blood were drawn from each donor into EDTA-treated Vacutainer tubes. Ficoll-Paque density-gradient centrifugation was used to isolate PBMCs, with at least 7 million obtained per sample. Total RNA was extracted from PBMCs with Trizol reagent, with at least 6 micrograms obtained per sample. For every donor, flow cytometry on a PBMC aliquot measured the percentage of naive CD45RAhigh/CD27high T cells. Broad study findings and their caveats: Observed TCR beta diversity per million T cells fell roughly linearly with age, and a significant reduction was already apparent by age approximately 41. Conclusive comparison of naive and antigen-experienced compartments was prevented by the profiling of bulk unsorted PBMCs. There was a strong correlation between observed TCR beta diversity and the percentage of naive T cells measured by flow cytometry. Total diversity estimates from one million sequenced T cells were considered lower bounds and underestimates. Because donor CMV infection status was unknown, age-related changes in expanded clonotypes were potentially confounded. Compared with the aged group, the long-lived group had more naive CD4+ T cells, fewer expanded clones and increased TCR diversity, suggesting age selection.

On this clonotype itself: Its antigen specificity is not known. The sample holds no much larger clone one base away, and base qualities are not on file.

Libraries were made using 5' RACE. Sequencing took place on an Illumina HiSeq 2500. A second roughly 6 to 12 cycle PCR used a sample-barcoded 5' primer and a J-beta primer mix. Each TCR beta cDNA molecule received a unique molecular identifier from a template-switch 5' adaptor carrying 12 random nucleotides. Each sample yielded at least 3 million CDR3-containing paired-end reads. All of the RNA was converted into first-strand cDNA using the Mint cDNA synthesis kit, with a TRBC-specific oligonucleotide serving as the primer. Following uracil-DNA glycosylase treatment, a first 18-cycle PCR with universal primers M1SS and BC2_uni_R was performed on all cDNA. On the study's bioinformatics: For normalization, 1 million high-quality reads were randomly selected from each sample, with every read carrying a distinct molecular identifier. Reads sharing molecular identifiers were discarded rather than binned into consensus sequences. MiTCR, run with a Q25 quality threshold and the strictest error-elimination algorithm, handled CDR3 identification, clonotype clustering and error correction. A nonparametric unseen species model using Euler transformation provided a lower-bound estimate of total TCR beta diversity. TCRdb took the public reads, trimmed them with fastp at Q25, ran MiXCR for clone calling and kept in-frame beta chains. Duplicate CDR3 protein sequences are folded into a single record with the most common DNA and genes. The V and J calls and clone size come from TCRdb's table, not from the authors' own analysis. The sample profile shows roughly 1,300,000 distinct CDR3 sequences; approximately 59% of them were found once. Together, the top ten hold roughly 6.3% of the sample.

This clonotype was sampled from a man aged 18-30 years in good health. Sample: blood. Here the chain combines TRBV6-2 or TRBV6-3 and TRBJ2-7; 10 middle bases align to TRBD2. The J call may be wrong; the DNA end is better matched by TRBJ2-5. The encoded CDR3 is CASSYSRTSGQETQYF. The DNA is as follows: TGTGCCAGCAGTTACTCCCGGACTAGCGGCCAAGAGACCCAGTACTTC.